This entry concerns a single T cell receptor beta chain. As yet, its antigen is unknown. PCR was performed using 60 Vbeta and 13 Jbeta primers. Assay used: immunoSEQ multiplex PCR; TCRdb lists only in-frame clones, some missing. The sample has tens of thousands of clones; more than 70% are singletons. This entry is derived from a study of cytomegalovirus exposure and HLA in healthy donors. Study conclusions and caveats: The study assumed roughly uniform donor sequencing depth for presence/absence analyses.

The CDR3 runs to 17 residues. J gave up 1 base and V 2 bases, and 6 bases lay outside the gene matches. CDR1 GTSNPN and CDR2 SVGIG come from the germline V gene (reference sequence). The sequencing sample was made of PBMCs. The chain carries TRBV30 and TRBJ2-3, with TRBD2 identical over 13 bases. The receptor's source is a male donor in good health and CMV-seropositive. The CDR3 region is CAWSRGGLAGGTDTQYF. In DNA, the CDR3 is TGTGCCTGGAGTCGGGGCGGACTAGCGGGGGGCACAGATACGCAGTATTTT.